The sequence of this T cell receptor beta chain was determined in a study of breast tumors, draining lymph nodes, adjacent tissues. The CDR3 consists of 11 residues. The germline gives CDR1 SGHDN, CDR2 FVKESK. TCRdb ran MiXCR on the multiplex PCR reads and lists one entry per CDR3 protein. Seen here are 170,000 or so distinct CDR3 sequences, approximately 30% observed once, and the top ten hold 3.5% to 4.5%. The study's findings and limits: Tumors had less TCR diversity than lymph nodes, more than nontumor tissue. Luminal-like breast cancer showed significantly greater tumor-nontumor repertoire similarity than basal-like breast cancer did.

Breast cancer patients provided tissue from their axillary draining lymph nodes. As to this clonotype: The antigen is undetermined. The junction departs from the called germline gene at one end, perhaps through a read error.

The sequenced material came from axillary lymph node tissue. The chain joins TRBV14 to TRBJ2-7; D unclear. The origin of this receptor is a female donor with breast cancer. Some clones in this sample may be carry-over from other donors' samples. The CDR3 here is CASSQEYEQYF. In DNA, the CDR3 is TGTGCCAGCAGTCAAGAATACGAGCAGTACTTC.